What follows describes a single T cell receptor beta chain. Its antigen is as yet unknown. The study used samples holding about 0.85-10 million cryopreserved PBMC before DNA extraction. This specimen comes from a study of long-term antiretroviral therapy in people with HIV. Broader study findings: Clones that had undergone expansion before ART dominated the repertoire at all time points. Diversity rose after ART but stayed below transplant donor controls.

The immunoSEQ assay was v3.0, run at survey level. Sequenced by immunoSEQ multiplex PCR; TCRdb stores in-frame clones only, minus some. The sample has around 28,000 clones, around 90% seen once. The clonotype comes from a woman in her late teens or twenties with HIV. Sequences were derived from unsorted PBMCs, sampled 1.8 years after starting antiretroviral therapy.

The CDR3 sequence is CASSQDAALNTEAFF. The CDR3 DNA is TGTGCCAGCAGCCAAGATGCGGCCCTCAACACTGAAGCTTTCTTT. The chain employs TRBV4-2 and TRBJ1-1; D is uncertain. Germline assignment: CDR1 LGHNA and CDR2 YNFKEQ. The CDR3 has 15 residues. The V end lost 0 bases, the J end lost 2 bases, and 10 bases lay between the germline ends.